The clone carrying this T cell receptor beta chain has just one count. CDR1 and CDR2 (germline): WSHSY, SAAADI. Trimming cost V 4 bases and J 1 base; bases outside gene matches: 11. The CDR3 has 17 amino acids. Study processing details: Nucleated cell counts were estimated from reference gene primer amplification. Sequenced by immunoSEQ multiplex PCR; TCRdb stores in-frame clones only, minus some. The V and J calls and the clone size are those of that table, but D and trimming were determined from the DNA. The sample consists of around 450,000 clones, about 89% of them appearing once. The data are from a study of blood T cell repertoires in COVID-19.

This TCR was sampled from a woman aged 25-40 years with acute or convalescent COVID-19. Sequencing was carried out using peripheral blood. The rearrangement links TRBV10-2 to TRBJ2-7, with 9 bases identical to TRBD1. As DNA, the CDR3 is TGCGCCAGCAGTGTTTTATATTCCGGGACAGGGTCCTACGAGCAGTACTTC. Protein product: CASSVLYSGTGSYEQYF.